These 30 T cell receptor beta chains originate from one sample sequenced in a study of T cells in Graves' hyperthyroidism and ophthalmopathy. The CDR3 regions of TCR beta were amplified from RNA transcripts. The HTBI primer set was used in a first-round RT-PCR of the TCR CDR3. TCRdb re-called the multiplex PCR reads through MiXCR, storing one row per CDR3 protein. The sample consists of approximately 410,000 distinct CDR3 sequences, roughly 14% of them appearing once. The sample taken for sequencing was blood. The receptor source for this set is a man aged 18 to 30 with Graves' ophthalmopathy.

Points on this clonotype: A read error may explain this, as a much larger clone is one base away. CDR3 coding DNA: TGCGCCAGCAGCACAGCTCCCAGCACAGATACGCAGTATTTT. Protein sequence: CASSTAPSTDTQYF. The V call is TRBV5-1, the J call TRBJ2-3; no reliable D call. V shed 4 bases and J shed 0 bases, with 9 bases lying between them. The CDR3 length is 14 residues. Germline V gene lookup returns CDR1 SGHRS and CDR2 YFSETQ.

A note on this clonotype: This sequence may be a read error, since a much larger clone differs from it by one base. The CDR3, as DNA: TGTGCCAGCAGCCAAGAGAGTGAAGAACTGTTTTTT. Encoded protein: CASSQESEELFF. J is TRBJ1-4 and V is TRBV3-1, with D uncertain. The CDR3 has 12 residues. Germline V gene lookup returns CDR1 LGHDT and CDR2 YNNKEL (reference sequence).

This clonotype showed up just a few times. The rearrangement joins TRBV12-3 or TRBV12-4 to TRBJ2-5; TRBD2 agrees at 7 bases. V shed 3 bases, J shed 6 bases, and the junction held 13 bases outside the gene matches. The CDR3 runs 16 residues. CDR3 region: CASSFGGGGVGKTQYF. The CDR3 coding sequence is TGTGCCAGCAGTTTTGGGGGGGGAGGGGTTGGAAAGACCCAGTACTTC.

The table lists this clonotype with a few counts. CDR3 DNA sequence: TGTGCCAGCAGTTGGCGAGGTGAGCAGTTCTTC. Its translation: CASSWRGEQFF. The chain employs TRBV2 and TRBJ2-1; D remains unclear. Germline V gives CDR1 SNHLY, CDR2 FYNNEI. The CDR3 is 11 amino acids. The V gene lost 5 bases and the J gene lost 9 bases, with 8 bases spanning the gap.

In this sample, this clonotype turned up many times. V is TRBV11-2 and J is TRBJ1-3; D unclear. Deletions cut 6 bases from V and 4 bases from J, with 13 bases between. The CDR3 is 14 amino acids. Germline V gives CDR1 SGHAT, CDR2 FQNNGV. The DNA for the CDR3 is TGTGCCAGCAGTTATTTGACAAGCGGAAACACCATATATTTT. It encodes CASSYLTSGNTIYF.

The chain is built from TRBV4-1 and TRBJ1-5; 10 bases match TRBD1. Germline trimming cut 4 bases from V and 5 bases from J; bases unmatched to any gene: 2. The germline CDR1 and CDR2 sequences are MGHRA and YSYEKL. The CDR3 consists of 14 residues. The CDR3 sequence is CASSPTGGYQPQHF. The DNA of the CDR3 is TGCGCCAGCAGCCCGACAGGGGGCTATCAGCCCCAGCATTTT.

In DNA form, the CDR3 reads TGCAGCGTTGAAGGCGGTTGGCGAGGGGCCTACGAGCAGTACTTC. Translating it yields CSVEGGWRGAYEQYF. This chain connects TRBV29-1 to TRBJ2-7, with D possibly being TRBD1 or TRBD2 (5 bases each). Germline V gene sequence: CDR1 SQVTM, CDR2 ANQGSEA. The ends were cut back, 1 base at V and 2 bases at J, with 15 bases in the middle. This CDR3 region has 15 residues.

V gene TRBV19 combines with J gene TRBJ1-1; 7 nucleotides align to TRBD1. The CDR3 is 13 residues long. Germline V lookup: CDR1 LNHDA, CDR2 SQIVND (reference sequence). The junction had 3 bases not matched to a gene; V was cut back by 3 bases and J by 5 bases. Here the CDR3 reads CASSMGRGTEAFF. Here the CDR3 DNA reads TGTGCCAGTAGTATGGGCAGGGGGACTGAAGCTTTCTTT. Combining the CDR3 with reference TRBV19 and TRBJ1-1 gives the whole variable domain DGGITQSPKYLFRKEGQNVTLSCEQNLNHDAMYWYRQDPGQGLRLIYYSQIVNDFQKGDIAEGYSVSREKKESFPLTVTSAQKNPTAFYLCASSMGRGTEAFFGQGTRLTVV.

This clonotype was observed a single time. A much bigger clone sits one base away, suggesting this may be a read error. The CDR3 spells CASSDSSGSSYNERFF. CDR3 DNA: TGTGCCAGCAGCGACTCTAGCGGGAGCTCCTACAATGAGCGGTTCTTC. J is TRBJ2-1 and V is TRBV14; 10 bases agree with TRBD2. CDR1 is SGHDN and CDR2 is FVKESK in the germline V gene. CDR3 size: 16 residues.

This clonotype was found many times. The chain recombines TRBV6-1 with TRBJ1-2; D might be TRBD1 (5 bases). The V gene lost 5 bases and the J gene lost 8 bases, with 15 bases spanning the gap. The CDR3 loop spans 13 amino acids. In germline, CDR1 is MNHNS, CDR2 SASEGT. The CDR3 bases are TGTGCCAGCAGTTTCTCCGGGACTAGCGGCTACACCTTC. Translating gives CASSFSGTSGYTF.

V usage is TRBV18 and J usage is TRBJ2-2; 7 nucleotides agree with TRBD1. The CDR3 covers 17 residues. Germline lookup yields CDR1 KGHSH and CDR2 LQKENI. The junction had 14 bases not matched to a gene; V was cut back by 6 bases and J by 4 bases. The CDR3 sequence is CASSRQYGQASTGELFF. In DNA form, the CDR3 reads TGTGCCAGCTCCCGCCAGTACGGACAGGCCTCCACCGGGGAGCTGTTTTTT. Combining the CDR3 with reference TRBV18 and TRBJ2-2 gives the whole variable domain NAGVMQNPRHLVRRRGQEARLRCSPMKGHSHVYWYRQLPEEGLKFMVYLQKENIIDESGMPKERFSAEFPKEGPSILRIQQVVRGDSAAYFCASSRQYGQASTGELFFGEGSRLTVL.

This rearrangement joins TRBV13 to TRBJ2-1, with D maybe TRBD1 (6 bases). V lost 5 bases, J lost 6 bases, and 14 bases lay in between. The germline V gene encodes CDR1 PRHDT and CDR2 FYEKMQ (reference sequence). CDR3 length: 14 residues. For the CDR3, the DNA is TGTGCCAGCAGCCCGGACAGCCGGGGCAATGAGCAGTTCTTC. Its translation is CASSPDSRGNEQFF.

This clonotype was seen ten or more times. The CDR3 protein is CASGMGESYNEQFF. The DNA of the CDR3 is TGCGCCAGCGGTATGGGTGAGTCCTACAATGAGCAGTTCTTC. The gene calls are TRBV5-1 and TRBJ2-1, with no clear D. Trimming pared 7 bases from V and 1 base from J, leaving 12 bases between. The CDR3 spans 14 residues. The germline V gene encodes CDR1 SGHRS and CDR2 YFSETQ.

V gene TRBV7-9 combines with J gene TRBJ2-5; D possibly corresponds to TRBD2 (5 bases). Germline V gene data show CDR1 as SEHNR and CDR2 as FQNEAQ (reference sequence). The germline V and J ends were trimmed by 2 bases and 5 bases, with 12 bases remaining between them. The CDR3 loop spans 14 amino acids. CDR3 coding DNA: TGTGCCAGCAGCTTAAGGGCTAGCATTGAGACCCAGTACTTC. It codes for CASSLRASIETQYF.

This clonotype was recorded at least ten times. The chain's CDR3 is CASSYPGQVNYGYTF. In nucleotides, the CDR3 is TGTGCCAGCAGTTACCCGGGACAGGTTAACTATGGCTACACCTTC. The rearrangement uses TRBV6-6 and TRBJ1-2; 8 nucleotides line up with TRBD1. The CDR3 has 15 residues. CDR1 and CDR2 (germline): MNHNY, SVGAGI (reference sequence). J gave up 1 base and V 2 bases, and 3 bases lay outside the gene matches.

At least ten counts were recorded for this clonotype. The V and J genes are TRBV20-1 and TRBJ1-1; 8 bases align to TRBD1. Per the germline V gene, CDR1 is DFQATT and CDR2 is SNEGSKA (reference sequence). V lost 1 base, J lost 7 bases, and 11 bases stayed unmatched. CDR3 length equals 15 residues. The CDR3 is CSARGPQGAGGEAFF. The CDR3 DNA reads as TGCAGTGCTAGAGGGCCTCAGGGGGCAGGAGGTGAAGCTTTCTTT.

The chain is built from TRBV5-5 and TRBJ2-5; D gene unclear. The CDR3 is 15 amino acids. Germline values: CDR1 SGHKS, CDR2 YYEKEE (reference sequence). V was clipped by 3 bases and J by 5 bases, with 17 bases between them. CDR3 protein: CASSSRHTLGETQYF. Written as DNA, the CDR3 is TGTGCCAGCAGCTCGAGACATACCCTAGGGGAGACCCAGTACTTC. The whole variable domain, filled in from reference TRBV5-5 and TRBJ2-5, reads DAGVTQSPTHLIKTRGQQVTLRCSPISGHKSVSWYQQVLGQGPQFIFQYYEKEERGRGNFPDRFSARQFPNYSSELNVNALLLGDSALYLCASSSRHTLGETQYFGPGTRLLVL.

The table lists this clonotype with many counts. V usage is TRBV12-3 or TRBV12-4 and J usage is TRBJ1-6; D is possibly TRBD1 (6 bases). The CDR3 length is 15 residues. V shed 7 bases and J shed 3 bases, with 13 bases lying between them. The CDR3 here is CASNVRGDYNSPLHF. For the CDR3, the DNA is TGTGCCAGCAACGTCAGGGGAGACTATAATTCACCCCTCCACTTT.

This clonotype was seen ten or more times. V usage is TRBV11-2 and J usage is TRBJ2-7; D is unclear. CDR1 and CDR2 from the germline V gene are SGHAT and FQNNGV. There are 14 residues in the CDR3. Trimming stripped 1 base from V and 2 bases from J, with 9 bases between. The CDR3 nucleotides are TGTGCCAGCAGCTTAGCCAGGCAGCCCTACGAGCAGTACTTC. It translates to CASSLARQPYEQYF. The variable domain in full, with the rest retrieved from reference TRBV11-2 and TRBJ2-7, is EAGVAQSPRYKIIEKRQSVAFWCNPISGHATLYWYQQILGQGPKLLIQFQNNGVVDDSQLPKDRFSAERLKGVDSTLKIQPAKLEDSAVYLCASSLARQPYEQYFGPGTRLTVT.

This clonotype was counted many times. V usage is TRBV20-1 and J usage is TRBJ2-7; 8 bases map to TRBD2. The CDR3 totals 15 residues. The germline CDR1 and CDR2 sequences are DFQATT and SNEGSKA (reference sequence). The V and J ends lost 2 bases and 0 bases, in that order; junction bases with no gene match: 6. The CDR3 nucleotides are TGCAGTGCTAGAAGGCGGGGGGCCAGCTCCTACGAGCAGTACTTC. It is translated as CSARRRGASSYEQYF.

In its sample, this clonotype was seen many times. J is TRBJ2-5 and V is TRBV5-1; 7 positions agree with TRBD2. Germline V gene lookup returns CDR1 SGHRS and CDR2 YFSETQ. The CDR3 runs 13 residues. Germline trimming cut 4 bases from V and 5 bases from J; bases unmatched to any gene: 5. The CDR3 here is CASSRGDRETQYF. The CDR3 nucleotides read TGCGCCAGCAGCCGGGGGGATCGGGAGACCCAGTACTTC.

In this sample, this clonotype turned up many times. The chain carries TRBV5-1 and TRBJ1-1, with D maybe TRBD1 (6 bases). V was pared by 0 bases and J by 4 bases, with 22 bases between. Germline-derived CDR1 and CDR2 are SGHRS and YFSETQ. The CDR3 covers 18 residues. CDR3 in DNA: TGCGCCAGCAGCTTGGGAGTCTCGGCAGGGGACCTTCCCACTGAAGCTTTCTTT. Translated: CASSLGVSAGDLPTEAFF.

This clonotype was recorded many times. The chain employs TRBV2 and TRBJ2-7, with D uncertain. Trimming stripped 4 bases from V and 2 bases from J, with 9 bases between. The CDR3 totals 13 residues. Germline V gene lookup returns CDR1 SNHLY and CDR2 FYNNEI. As DNA, the CDR3 is TGTGCCAGCAGTGGCGAGCCGCCCTACGAGCAGTACTTC. Protein sequence: CASSGEPPYEQYF. The full variable domain, completed using reference TRBV2 and TRBJ2-7, is EPEVTQTPSHQVTQMGQEVILRCVPISNHLYFYWYRQILGQKVEFLVSFYNNEISEKSEIFDDQFSVERPDGSNFTLKIRSTKLEDSAMYFCASSGEPPYEQYFGPGTRLTVT.

The V gene is TRBV7-9, the J gene TRBJ2-7; D unclear. The V gene lost 1 base and the J gene lost 3 bases, with 13 bases spanning the gap. In germline, CDR1 is SEHNR, CDR2 FQNEAQ (reference sequence). The CDR3 sequence is 15 residues long. DNA for the CDR3: TGTGCCAGCAGCTTAGAGGCAGCCATAGGCTACGAGCAGTACTTC. Encoded protein: CASSLEAAIGYEQYF.

The genes are TRBV19 and TRBJ2-3; D possibly uses TRBD1 or TRBD2 (6 bases each). The V and J ends lost 3 bases and 1 base respectively, with 14 bases between them. The CDR3 has 16 residues. From germline, CDR1 is LNHDA and CDR2 SQIVND (reference sequence). CDR3 loop: CASSIWGALGTDTQYF. The CDR3 DNA is TGTGCCAGTAGTATTTGGGGGGCTTTGGGCACAGATACGCAGTATTTT.

This clonotype was found many times. The V gene is TRBV5-1, the J gene TRBJ2-7; tentatively, D is TRBD2 (6 bases). Looked up from germline, CDR1 is SGHRS and CDR2 is YFSETQ. The CDR3 is 15 amino acids. The germline V and J ends were trimmed by 4 bases and 7 bases, with 21 bases remaining between them. The CDR3 sequence: CASSTYSGVTGEQYF. CDR3 nucleotides: TGCGCCAGCAGCACCTATAGCGGTGTTACTGGAGAGCAGTACTTC. The whole variable domain, filled in from reference TRBV5-1 and TRBJ2-7, reads KAGVTQTPRYLIKTRGQQVTLSCSPISGHRSVSWYQQTPGQGLQFLFEYFSETQRNKGNFPGRFSGRQFSNSRSEMNVSTLELGDSALYLCASSTYSGVTGEQYFGPGTRLTVT.

A note on this clonotype: A read error is likely, as this CDR3 ends without the conserved phenylalanine or tryptophan. The chain employs TRBV12-5 and TRBJ2-1; 8 bases map to TRBD1. The V gene end was trimmed by 2 bases and the J gene end by 4 bases; junction bases not matched to a gene: 7. The CDR3 consists of 16 residues. The germline V gene has CDR1 LGHNT and CDR2 FRNRAP. CDR3 loop: CASGLKAGGPYNEQFL. CDR3 nucleotides: TGTGCTAGTGGTTTGAAGGCAGGGGGCCCATACAATGAGCAGTTCCTC.

This clonotype was seen repeatedly, ten times or more. In DNA, the CDR3 is TGTGCCAGCAGTCGGACTAACTACAATGAGCAGTTCTTC. Protein sequence: CASSRTNYNEQFF. V usage is TRBV11-2 and J usage is TRBJ2-1; D might be TRBD2 (6 bases). Germline CDR1 SGHAT, CDR2 FQNNGV. The CDR3 runs 13 residues. V gave up 6 bases and J gave up 3 bases, with 9 bases separating them.

This clonotype has a count of ten or more. The chain uses TRBV7-9 and TRBJ2-3, with 14 bases that match TRBD2. The V and J ends lost 5 bases and 4 bases, in that order; junction bases with no gene match: 5. Looked up from germline, CDR1 is SEHNR and CDR2 is FQNEAQ (reference sequence). The CDR3 spans 16 residues. CDR3 sequence reads: CASSPTSGGAPDTQYF. The CDR3 DNA follows: TGTGCCAGCAGCCCGACTAGCGGGGGGGCCCCAGATACGCAGTATTTT.

This clonotype was counted many times. The rearrangement links TRBV7-3 to TRBJ2-1; 12 positions match TRBD2. The germline gives CDR1 SGHTA, CDR2 FQGTGA. The CDR3 is 16 residues long. Trimming took 1 base from V and 6 from J; bases not matched to a gene: 4. CDR3 loop: CASSLKGLAGSNEQFF. The CDR3 DNA is TGTGCCAGCAGCTTAAAAGGACTAGCGGGATCCAATGAGCAGTTCTTC.